These 30 T cell receptor beta chains share one sample of origin, sequenced in a study of regulatory T cells in long-lasting Graves disease. The authors built TCR beta libraries using iRepertoire HTBI primers and Arm-PCR of CDR3 regions. TCRdb re-analysed the multiplex PCR reads in MiXCR, keeping a single row per CDR3 protein. The data show roughly 500,000 distinct CDR3 sequences, roughly 14% seen once. Time point specified: newly diagnosed GD, antithyroid drugs for less than 3 months. With RNA extracted from PBMCs as input, the TCR library was made. These data were likewise used in another study, on T cells in Graves' hyperthyroidism and ophthalmopathy.

Sequences were derived from peripheral blood mononuclear cells (PBMCs), sampled at new diagnosis, from a patient treated with antithyroid drugs. These receptors were collected from a man aged 25 to 40 with Graves disease.

This clonotype was counted at least ten times. The chain carries TRBV12-3 or TRBV12-4 and TRBJ2-7; 8 positions match TRBD1. V lost 6 bases and J lost 5; bases outside the gene matches: 3. The CDR3 contains 12 residues. The CDR3 loop reads CASSSTGDEQYF. The CDR3 DNA follows: TGTGCCAGCAGCTCGACAGGGGACGAGCAGTACTTC.

To note about this clonotype: A much larger clonotype is one base distant, so this may be a read error. This rearrangement joins TRBV20-1 to TRBJ2-7; D possibly corresponds to TRBD2 (6 bases). CDR1 DFQATT and CDR2 SNEGSKA come from the germline V gene (reference sequence). V shed 3 bases and J shed 7 bases, with 25 bases lying between them. The CDR3 sequence is 16 residues long. The CDR3 loop is CSARGGWRARYNEQYF. DNA for the CDR3: TGCAGTGCTAGGGGGGGATGGAGGGCCAGGTACAATGAGCAGTACTTC.

This clonotype was seen many times. This sequence joins TRBV10-3 and TRBJ2-5, with a weak D call TRBD2 (6 bases). CDR3 length equals 15 residues. The germline V and J ends were trimmed by 3 bases and 4 bases, with 15 bases remaining between them. Per the germline V gene, CDR1 is ENHRY and CDR2 is SYGVKD. The CDR3 nucleotides are TGTGCCATCAGTGAAAGGCAGGCCGGGGGAGAGACCCAGTACTTC. Encoded protein: CAISERQAGGETQYF.

This clonotype has at least ten counts. The chain joins TRBV12-3 or TRBV12-4 to TRBJ2-7; 12 positions match TRBD2. CDR3 length equals 17 residues. J lost 0 bases, V lost 5 bases, and 8 bases had no gene match. CDR3 DNA sequence: TGTGCCAGCAGTATGACTAGCGGGAGTGGGAGCTCCTACGAGCAGTACTTC. Translation gives CASSMTSGSGSSYEQYF.

This clonotype occurred a few times. The V call is TRBV12-5, the J call TRBJ2-2, with 10 positions matching TRBD2. The CDR3 is 23 amino acids. With V trimmed by 0 bases and J by 6 bases, 25 bases remained unmatched. Germline V lookup: CDR1 LGHNT, CDR2 FRNRAP. The CDR3 region has the DNA TGTGCTAGTGGTTTGGTAACGGCAGGGTTGGGACTAGCGCATAGGGGTTTTGCCGGGGAGCTGTTTTTT. Translating it yields CASGLVTAGLGLAHRGFAGELFF.

This clonotype was found many times. The chain recombines TRBV6-1 with TRBJ2-1; 10 bases map to TRBD2. CDR1 and CDR2 (germline): MNHNS, SASEGT. With V trimmed by 6 bases and J by 9 bases, 5 bases remained unmatched. The CDR3 runs 13 residues. CDR3 protein: CASRLAGVGEQFF. CDR3 bases: TGTGCCAGCAGGCTAGCGGGAGTCGGTGAGCAGTTCTTC.

This clonotype was recorded at least ten times. J is TRBJ2-3 and V is TRBV20-1, with D possibly being TRBD1 (6 bases). There are 15 residues in the CDR3. The ends were cut back, 4 bases at V and 9 bases at J, with 23 bases in the middle. Germline-derived CDR1 and CDR2 are DFQATT and SNEGSKA (reference sequence). The CDR3, as DNA: TGCAGTGCTACCACTTCGGGACACATCACAGGGACGCAGTATTTT. It yields the protein CSATTSGHITGTQYF.

The CDR3 reads CSASYEARELFIQYF. As DNA, the CDR3 is TGCAGTGCCTCATATGAGGCACGGGAGTTGTTTATTCAGTACTTC. The rearrangement joins TRBV20-1 to TRBJ2-4; TRBD2 is a possible D gene (6 bases). The length of the CDR3 is 15 residues. V lost 6 bases and J 10 bases, leaving 25 bases between the germline ends. Germline V CDR1 and CDR2: DFQATT, SNEGSKA (reference sequence).

This clonotype was seen a handful of times. This may be a read error: a much more frequent sequence differs by one nucleotide. The chain has TRBV12-3 or TRBV12-4 and TRBJ2-3; 11 bases map to TRBD2. The V and J ends lost 3 bases and 8 bases, in that order; junction bases with no gene match: 10. The CDR3 contains 16 residues. DNA of the CDR3: TGTGCCAGCAGTTTGGGGCTAGCGGGAGGATCAGGTACGCAGTATTTT. Its translation: CASSLGLAGGSGTQYF.

The chain combines TRBV24-1 with TRBJ2-1; D possibly corresponds to TRBD2 (5 bases). Germline V gene data show CDR1 as KGHDR and CDR2 as SFDVKD. The germline V and J ends were trimmed by 4 bases and 6 bases, with 18 bases remaining between them. This CDR3 region has 16 residues. The CDR3 sequence: CATSDLDSGGSNEQFF. The DNA for the CDR3 is TGTGCCACCAGTGACCTCGACTCCGGAGGCTCCAATGAGCAGTTCTTC.

The table lists this clonotype with a few counts. The rearrangement joins TRBV6-4 to TRBJ1-1; D possibly corresponds to TRBD1 (6 bases). Trimming stripped 7 bases from V and 3 bases from J, with 15 bases between. This CDR3 has 14 residues. CDR1 is MRHNA, CDR2 SNTAGT, per germline. In DNA, the CDR3 is TGTGCCAGCACCTTAAGGGGGGCGGACACTGAAGCTTTCTTT. Amino acid sequence: CASTLRGADTEAFF.

This clonotype came up a few times. The rearrangement uses TRBV7-9 and TRBJ2-7; 13 bases fit TRBD2. This CDR3 contains 16 residues. CDR1 is SEHNR and CDR2 is FQNEAQ in the germline V gene (reference sequence). Losses at the gene ends were 5 bases for V and 1 base for J; bases not matched to a gene: 5. In DNA, the CDR3 is TGTGCCAGCAGCGTTCGACTAGCGGGGGGTTCCTACGAGCAGTACTTC. This sequence encodes CASSVRLAGGSYEQYF. Looking up the rest from reference TRBV7-9 and TRBJ2-7 gives the full variable domain: DTGVSQNPRHKITKRGQNVTFRCDPISEHNRLYWYRQTLGQGPEFLTYFQNEAQLEKSRLLSDRFSAERPKGSFSTLEIQRTEQGDSAMYLCASSVRLAGGSYEQYFGPGTRLTVT.

This clonotype was seen ten or more times. V and J are TRBV28 and TRBJ2-3; the D is unclear. Germline CDR1 MDHEN, CDR2 SYDVKM. The V and J ends lost 7 bases and 2 bases respectively, with 10 bases between them. CDR3 length: 13 residues. CDR3 nucleotide sequence: TGTGCCAGCATCGGAACTTTCACAGATACGCAGTATTTT. Its protein is CASIGTFTDTQYF.

This clonotype was observed at least ten times. V is TRBV28 and J is TRBJ2-1; D is uncertain. CDR1 and CDR2 from the germline V gene are MDHEN and SYDVKM. The germline V and J ends were trimmed by 8 bases and 5 bases, with 16 bases remaining between them. The CDR3 has 14 residues. The CDR3 is CASRRVMGNNEQFF. In nucleotides, the CDR3 is TGTGCCAGCCGTAGGGTCATGGGCAACAATGAGCAGTTCTTC.

Points on this clonotype: One base away lies a much larger clone, so this may be a sequencing read error. V is TRBV7-2 and J is TRBJ1-5, with D hard to call. CDR3 length equals 17 residues. V gave up 5 bases and J gave up 0 bases, with 17 bases separating them. Germline V gene lookup returns CDR1 SGHTA and CDR2 FQGNSA. The CDR3: CASSPRRRQYSNQPQHF. CDR3 nucleotides: TGTGCCAGCAGCCCCAGACGCAGACAATATAGCAATCAGCCCCAGCATTTT.

This clonotype was detected ten times or more. The chain uses TRBV2 and TRBJ2-3; 8 nucleotides match TRBD2. This CDR3 contains 15 residues. Trimming took 4 bases from V and 1 from J; bases not matched to a gene: 4. The germline V gene encodes CDR1 SNHLY and CDR2 FYNNEI. The CDR3 protein is CASSAAGEGTDTQYF. CDR3 bases: TGTGCCAGCAGTGCAGCGGGAGAAGGCACAGATACGCAGTATTTT.

In this sample, this clonotype turned up many times. The chain couples TRBV2 to TRBJ1-2, with no clear D. The CDR3 has 12 amino acids. Germline V gives CDR1 SNHLY, CDR2 FYNNEI. Trimming left V 4 bases short and J 6 bases short, with 9 bases between. The CDR3 sequence is CASSAAANGYTF. In DNA form, the CDR3 reads TGTGCCAGCAGTGCGGCTGCAAATGGCTACACCTTC.

This rearrangement joins TRBV7-2 to TRBJ2-1; D remains unclear. The CDR3 is 11 residues long. Germline loops: CDR1 SGHTA, CDR2 FQGNSA. Trimming left V 4 bases short and J 10 bases short, with 8 bases between. The CDR3 DNA follows: TGTGCCAGCAGCTCCCTTTGGGAGCAGTTCTTC. Protein product: CASSSLWEQFF.

This clonotype was found a few times. V is TRBV9 and J is TRBJ1-2; D call uncertain. Germline V gene data show CDR1 as SGDLS and CDR2 as YYNGEE. V shed 4 bases and J shed 6 bases, with 13 bases lying between them. This CDR3 is built from 13 residues. For the CDR3, the DNA is TGTGCCAGCAGCCGGTCCCTCAGCGATGGCTACACCTTC. It encodes CASSRSLSDGYTF.

This clonotype has more than one count but fewer than ten. The chain recombines TRBV19 with TRBJ1-1; a weak D match, TRBD1 (5 bases). This CDR3 has 14 residues. With 7 bases removed from V and 4 bases from J, the gap between germline ends came to 16 bases. Germline V gene sequence: CDR1 LNHDA, CDR2 SQIVND (reference sequence). CDR3 residues: CASNSGGIRTEAFF. The CDR3 DNA sequence: TGTGCCAGTAATTCTGGGGGTATACGCACTGAAGCTTTCTTT. The full variable domain, its missing parts supplied by reference TRBV19 and TRBJ1-1, is DGGITQSPKYLFRKEGQNVTLSCEQNLNHDAMYWYRQDPGQGLRLIYYSQIVNDFQKGDIAEGYSVSREKKESFPLTVTSAQKNPTAFYLCASNSGGIRTEAFFGQGTRLTVV.

This clonotype was counted ten times or more. The rearrangement links TRBV12-5 to TRBJ1-1; D not certain. The CDR3 covers 15 residues. Trimming took 0 bases from V and 1 from J, leaving 9 bases between them. Per the germline V gene, CDR1 is LGHNT and CDR2 is FRNRAP. The CDR3 sequence is CASGLVLGQNTEAFF. The CDR3 nucleotides are TGTGCTAGTGGTTTGGTATTAGGGCAGAACACTGAAGCTTTCTTT.

The chain is built from TRBV14 and TRBJ2-7, with D perhaps being TRBD1 or TRBD2 (6 bases each). CDR3 length: 12 amino acids. The V and J ends lost 8 bases and 2 bases respectively, with 10 bases between them. From germline, CDR1 is SGHDN and CDR2 FVKESK. As DNA, the CDR3 is TGTGCCAGCGGGGGGCCGGCCTACGAGCAGTACTTC. Its translation: CASGGPAYEQYF. The variable domain in full, with the rest retrieved from reference TRBV14 and TRBJ2-7, is EAGVTQFPSHSVIEKGQTVTLRCDPISGHDNLYWYRRVMGKEIKFLLHFVKESKQDESGMPNNRFLAERTGGTYSTLKVQPAELEDSGVYFCASGGPAYEQYFGPGTRLTVT.

Many counts were recorded for this clonotype. The chain couples TRBV6-1 to TRBJ2-7; perhaps TRBD1 as D (5 bases). Trimming shortened V by 6 bases and J by 5 bases, and 17 bases separated the two germline ends. The CDR3 totals 14 residues. In germline, CDR1 is MNHNS, CDR2 SASEGT. CDR3 bases: TGTGCCAGCAGCCAACGCAGGGCTACCCACGAGCAGTACTTC. This translates into CASSQRRATHEQYF.

This clonotype has at least ten counts. The chain uses TRBV7-9 and TRBJ2-3; D uncertain. CDR1 and CDR2 from the germline V gene are SEHNR and FQNEAQ (reference sequence). V lost 1 base and J lost 7, with 12 bases in between. The CDR3 extends over 14 amino acids. The CDR3 DNA is TGTGCCAGCAGCTTAGTAGTGACTCCCAATACGCAGTATTTT. Its protein product is CASSLVVTPNTQYF.

There are a few counts of this clonotype. V and J are TRBV29-1 and TRBJ2-3; 13 bases are shared with TRBD2. This CDR3 comprises 14 residues. J was trimmed by 1 base and V by 6 bases; bases with no gene match: 1. The germline gives CDR1 SQVTM, CDR2 ANQGSEA. This chain's CDR3 is CSVTSGRGTDTQYF. CDR3 DNA: TGCAGCGTAACTAGCGGGAGGGGCACAGATACGCAGTATTTT.

Remarks on this clonotype: A much larger clone is a single base away; this may be a read error. The chain has TRBV3-1 and TRBJ2-7; tentative D call: TRBD1 (6 bases). CDR3 size: 15 residues. Germline assignment: CDR1 LGHDT and CDR2 YNNKEL (reference sequence). V was shortened by 0 bases and J by 7 bases, with 16 bases between the two germline ends. The CDR3 is CASSQDNLRGNEQYF. The CDR3 DNA reads as TGTGCCAGCAGCCAAGATAACCTCAGGGGCAATGAGCAGTACTTC.

The chain couples TRBV5-1 to TRBJ2-5; D gene ambiguous. Germline V lookup: CDR1 SGHRS, CDR2 YFSETQ. The CDR3 totals 13 residues. With 1 base removed from V and 5 bases from J, the gap between germline ends came to 9 bases. The CDR3 nucleotides are TGCGCCAGCAGCTTGCCGGGTTGGGAGACCCAGTACTTC. Its translation: CASSLPGWETQYF.

This clonotype occurred many times. The J gene is TRBJ2-3, the V gene TRBV20-1; D is tentatively TRBD1 or TRBD2 (5 bases each). V lost 4 bases and J 4 bases, leaving 12 bases between the germline ends. Germline assignment: CDR1 DFQATT and CDR2 SNEGSKA (reference sequence). The CDR3 is 13 amino acids. Here the CDR3 DNA reads TGCAGTGCTAAGTGGGGGAGCCCAGATACGCAGTATTTT. It encodes CSAKWGSPDTQYF.

This clonotype has just a few counts. The genes are TRBV12-3 or TRBV12-4 and TRBJ1-2; the D gene is possibly TRBD1 (6 bases). CDR3 length: 15 residues. V lost 2 bases and J 3 bases, leaving 13 bases between the germline ends. The CDR3 protein is CASSLSQGSHYGYTF. DNA for the CDR3: TGTGCCAGCAGTTTATCACAGGGATCCCACTATGGCTACACCTTC.

The J gene is TRBJ2-7, the V gene TRBV5-1; D tentatively fits TRBD1 or TRBD2 (5 bases each). The CDR3 sequence is 12 residues long. V was cut by 3 bases and J by 6 bases, with 10 bases left in between. Germline V CDR1 and CDR2: SGHRS, YFSETQ. CDR3 DNA sequence: TGCGCCAGCAGCTGGGGACGGGGCGAGCAGTACTTC. Protein product: CASSWGRGEQYF.